This T cell receptor (beta chain) is from a study of identical twins. Concerning this clonotype itself: It may be a read error: a sequence one base away is much more abundant.

From the 5' RACE reads, TCRdb called clonotypes with MiXCR, one entry per CDR3 protein. The data contain about 1.7 million distinct CDR3 sequences, 32% of them singletons. The receptor's source is a newborn girl in good health. Sequencing was done on a sample of cord blood.

The CDR3 reads CASSIGSYGGCEQYF. Here the CDR3 DNA reads TGTGCCAGCAGTATAGGGTCGTATGGGGGTTGCGAGCAGTACTTC. V is TRBV12-3 or TRBV12-4 and J is TRBJ2-7; tentatively, D is TRBD1 or TRBD2 (5 bases each). V lost 5 bases and J 6 bases, leaving 20 bases between the germline ends. The CDR3 totals 15 residues.